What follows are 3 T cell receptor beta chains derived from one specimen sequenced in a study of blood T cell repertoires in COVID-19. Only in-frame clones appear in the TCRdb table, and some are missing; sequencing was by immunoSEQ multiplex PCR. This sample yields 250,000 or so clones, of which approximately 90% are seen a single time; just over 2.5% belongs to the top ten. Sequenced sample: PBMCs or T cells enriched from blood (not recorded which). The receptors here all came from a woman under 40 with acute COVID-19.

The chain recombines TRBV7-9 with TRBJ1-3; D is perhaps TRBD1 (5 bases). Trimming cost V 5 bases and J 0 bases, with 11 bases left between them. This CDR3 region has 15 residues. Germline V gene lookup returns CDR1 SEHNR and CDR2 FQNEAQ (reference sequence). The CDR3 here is CASSQRRGSGNTIYF. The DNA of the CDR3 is TGTGCCAGCAGCCAAAGGAGGGGCTCTGGAAACACCATATATTTT.

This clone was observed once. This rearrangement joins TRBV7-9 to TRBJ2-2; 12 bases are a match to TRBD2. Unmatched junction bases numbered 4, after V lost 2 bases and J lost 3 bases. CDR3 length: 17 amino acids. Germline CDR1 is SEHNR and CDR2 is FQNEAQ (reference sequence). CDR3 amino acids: CASSLTGLAGYTGELFF. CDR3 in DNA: TGTGCCAGCAGCTTAACTGGACTAGCGGGGTACACCGGGGAGCTGTTTTTT.

The CDR3: CASSLGGYPEAFF. Here the CDR3 DNA reads TGTGCCAGCAGCTTGGGAGGGTACCCCGAAGCTTTCTTT. V is TRBV5-6 and J is TRBJ1-1; D unclear. Germline lookup yields CDR1 SGHDT and CDR2 YYEEEE. The CDR3 has 13 residues. The V end lost 0 bases, the J end lost 8 bases, and 11 bases lay between the germline ends.